This entry is about one TCR beta chain. This clonotype was found many times. Its antigen remains undetermined. It has no much larger one-base neighbor in the sample; base qualities were not kept. The CDR3, from cysteine to phenylalanine, totals 16 residues. CDR3 DNA only is kept here, 48 bases in frame from base 1. At the junction V is shortened by 6 bases and J by 0 bases; bases outside the gene matches: 8. The germline V gene provides CDR1 KGHSH and CDR2 LQKENI. The data originate from a study of regulatory T cells in long-lasting Graves disease (dated by TCRdb to about 2021). For context, the study as a whole: Patients with newly diagnosed Graves' disease had been on antithyroid drugs for under 3 months. Persistent Graves' disease patients were compared with newly diagnosed Graves' disease patients by peripheral blood TCR sequencing and RNA sequencing. The study took place in China and was registered as a clinical trial. TCR sequencing covered 13 persistent and 20 or so newly diagnosed Graves' disease patients, around 33 samples in total. Study-wide findings and limitations: Preferential use of TRBV28, TRBJ1-2 and TRBJ2-5 was observed in persistent disease, whereas TRBV20-1 and TRBJ2-1 were favored in newly diagnosed disease. Compared with newly diagnosed patients, patients with persistent Graves' disease had lower TCR Shannon entropy and fewer highly expanded clones, which suggests clonal expansion. Only the TCR beta chain was sequenced and analyzed. The authors acknowledged the small sample size as a limitation that may reduce accuracy. A larger number of public clonotypes was shared among persistent patients (about 2,700) than among newly diagnosed patients (roughly 970). The study examined only peripheral blood because the primary lesion, thyroid tissue, could not be accessed.

The method behind the library was multiplex PCR. TCRdb lists the instrument as Illumina HiSeq 4000. To build TCR beta libraries, CDR3 regions were amplified by Arm-PCR using iRepertoire HTBI primers. Before sequencing, the PCR products underwent gel purification. Per the authors' processing: Gene usage analysis of CDR3 amino acid clonotypes relied on the 60 or so TRBV and 15 or so TRBJ segments identified across samples. COPE and FqMerger were used to merge the filtered high-quality paired reads into contigs. BLAST was used to align contigs to the IMGT TRBV, TRBD and TRBJ reference genes, and CDR3 was defined following IMGT. Any clonotype with a frequency above 0.1% was classified as a highly expanded clone. Shannon entropy was used to measure repertoire diversity, and the Gini coefficient was used to measure V-J evenness. Public clonotypes were defined as clonotypes shared by more than one individual. TCRdb reprocessed the public reads (quality trimming at Q25 with fastp, clone calling with MiXCR) and kept in-frame beta chains. Identical CDR3 proteins give one entry, which carries the most common genes and DNA. The V and J calls were not made by the authors but by TCRdb's processing. For this sample the table gives about half a million distinct CDR3 sequences, of which approximately 12% were detected only once. The top ten hold approximately 9.6% of the sample.

The time point label corresponds to: newly diagnosed GD, antithyroid drugs for less than 3 months. For both TCR sequencing and RNA sequencing, RNA was extracted from PBMCs in TRIzol. The diagnosis of Graves' disease followed American Thyroid Association guidelines. Patients were recruited from an endocrinology department in Xi'an, China. Each patient gave roughly 8.4 milliliters of peripheral blood, collected in an EDTA anticoagulant tube. PBMCs were isolated by Ficoll Paque Plus density gradient separation without further T cell sorting. An Agilent 2100 Bioanalyzer and agarose gel were used to check RNA quality, while a NanoDrop 2000 measured RNA concentration. This same sample was also taken into another study, of T cells in Graves' hyperthyroidism and ophthalmopathy. The second paper further reports: Stable Graves' hyperthyroidism was defined as no progression to ophthalmopathy during 18 months of follow-up. Hyperthyroidism patients were aged 18 to 65 years and newly diagnosed, with disease duration of less than 2 months. Exclusion was applied to patients with uncontrolled infections, other autoimmune diseases, pregnancy or lactation. Diagnoses relied on clinical symptoms, serum thyroxine and TRAb, thyroid ultrasound and orbital computed tomography. The first round of RT-PCR for the TCR CDR3 was performed with the HTBI primer set and the Qiagen OneStep RT-PCR kit. Most expanded thyroid clonotypes (frequency above 0.001) were also detected in blood, suggesting blood repertoires may reflect thyroid immune responses. A model built on a 13 V-J signature distinguished ophthalmopathy from stable hyperthyroidism, reaching 87.88% sensitivity and around 81% specificity in cross-validation and 80%/75% in testing. In validation, progression to ophthalmopathy was predicted by the model with more than 65% sensitivity and just over 72% specificity, a median of approximately 6.5 months before onset. TCR V-J signatures able to tell the groups apart were searched for in a discovery cohort of 90 to 100 patients, of whom over 40 had Graves' ophthalmopathy and around 57 had stable Graves' hyperthyroidism. An independent validation cohort of fewer than 20 hyperthyroidism patients and 15 or so patients who later progressed to ophthalmopathy tested prospective prediction of ophthalmopathy. The roughly 94 discovery patients were randomly split 7:3 into training and test sets. Thyroid tissue and blood T-cell repertoires from more than five Graves' hyperthyroidism patients were also compared in the study. After sampling, hyperthyroidism patients received methimazole starting at 30 mg daily, and ophthalmopathy patients received high-dose intravenous methylprednisolone. Libraries were constructed in a second round of multiplex PCR, after which size selection and purification were performed. Sequencing of the libraries was done on an Illumina HiSeq2000 using paired-end 100 bp reads. SOAPnuke was used to process the raw data, throwing out any read that contained adapters or uncalled bases, had a mean Phred below 15, or lacked an exact constant-primer or identifier match. COPE v1.2.5 was used to merge high-quality paired reads, and clonotypes were defined as unique nucleotide sequences. MiTCR v1.1 was used to align the clonotypes against IMGT TRBV, TRBD and TRBJ reference segments. Only V-J combinations with frequency above 0.0001, covering 98% to 99.2% of repertoires, were analysed. The TCS score was defined as F50 (clonal expansion) divided by E x V (chaos), with BLOSUM62-based TCRdist calculated between CDR3 peptides within each V-J. Welch's t-statistics and random forest reduced fewer than 600 V-J features to about 12, which were used in a naive Bayes classifier (R e1071). Sample size was not statistically predetermined, and investigators were not blinded to group allocation. The paper reports TCR Vbeta CDR3 sequencing of roughly 140 peripheral blood samples: 40 or so ophthalmopathy, under 80 hyperthyroidism and approximately 17 progressor patients.

The clonotype originates from a woman younger than 45 with Graves disease. Donor details come from another sample of the same person, matched by shared clones. The rearrangement joined TRBV18 to TRBJ1-5; 7 bases in between match TRBD1. This specimen consisted of peripheral blood mononuclear cells (PBMCs), obtained at new diagnosis, from a patient treated with antithyroid drugs. Here the CDR3 is given as CASSQGQPISNQPQHF. The nucleotide sequence reads as follows: TGTGCCAGCTCTCAGGGACAGCCGATTAGCAATCAGCCCCAGCATTTT.